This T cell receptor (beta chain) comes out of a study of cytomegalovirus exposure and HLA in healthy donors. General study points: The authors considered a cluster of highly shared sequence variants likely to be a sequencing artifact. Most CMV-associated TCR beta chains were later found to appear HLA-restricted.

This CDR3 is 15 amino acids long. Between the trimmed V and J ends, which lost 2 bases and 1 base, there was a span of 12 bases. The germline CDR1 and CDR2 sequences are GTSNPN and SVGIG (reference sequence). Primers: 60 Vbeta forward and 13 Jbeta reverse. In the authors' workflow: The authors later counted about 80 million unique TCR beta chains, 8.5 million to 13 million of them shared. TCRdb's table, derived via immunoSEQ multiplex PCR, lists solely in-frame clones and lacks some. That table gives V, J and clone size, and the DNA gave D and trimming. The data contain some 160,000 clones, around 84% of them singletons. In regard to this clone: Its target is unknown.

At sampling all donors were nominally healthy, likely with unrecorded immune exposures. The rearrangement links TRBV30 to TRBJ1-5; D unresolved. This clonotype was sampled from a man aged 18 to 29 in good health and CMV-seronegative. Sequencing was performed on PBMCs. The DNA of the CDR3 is TGTGCCTGGAGTAGGAGCCCTAGGAGCAATCAGCCCCAGCATTTT. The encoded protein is CAWSRSPRSNQPQHF.